The 26 T cell receptor beta chains below come from one sample, sequenced in a study of shared clonotypes between healthy human individuals. Only in-frame clones appear in the TCRdb table, and some are missing; sequencing was by immunoSEQ multiplex PCR. This sample yields about 340,000 clones, of which around 79% are seen a single time; 10% belongs to the top ten. What was sequenced was memory CD4+ T cells sorted from blood. Subset: CD45RA-negative fraction. The source is a man in his thirties or forties in good health.

This rearrangement joins TRBV29-1 to TRBJ1-1, with D maybe TRBD1 (6 bases). CDR3 length: 14 amino acids. V lost 2 bases, J lost 1 base, and 11 bases lay in between. Germline CDR1 SQVTM, CDR2 ANQGSEA. The CDR3 is CSVEWRGQNTEAFF. CDR3 DNA: TGCAGCGTTGAATGGAGGGGACAGAACACTGAAGCTTTCTTT. The full variable domain, with the rest looked up from reference TRBV29-1 and TRBJ1-1, is SAVISQKPSRDICQRGTSLTIQCQVDSQVTMMFWYRQQPGQSLTLIATANQGSEATYESGFVIDKFPISRPNLTFSTLTVSNMSPEDSSIYLCSVEWRGQNTEAFFGQGTRLTVV.

The chain uses TRBV5-1 and TRBJ2-3; 11 nucleotides match TRBD2. The CDR3 extends over 15 amino acids. V lost 0 bases and J lost 6; bases outside the gene matches: 3. Germline V gene lookup returns CDR1 SGHRS and CDR2 YFSETQ. The CDR3 spells CASSLAASGRDTQYF. The DNA for the CDR3 is TGCGCCAGCAGCTTGGCGGCTAGCGGGAGGGATACGCAGTATTTT.

The chain joins TRBV30 to TRBJ1-1; unclear D gene. The CDR3 is made up of 14 amino acids. Germline values: CDR1 GTSNPN, CDR2 SVGIG (reference sequence). Trimming shortened V by 0 bases and J by 4 bases, and 12 bases separated the two germline ends. CDR3 DNA sequence: TGTGCCTGGAGTGTACACAGTCTGATCACTGAAGCTTTCTTT. Translating it yields CAWSVHSLITEAFF.

The V call is TRBV19, the J call TRBJ2-3; D is unresolved. Germline-derived CDR1 and CDR2 are LNHDA and SQIVND (reference sequence). V was cut by 6 bases and J by 1 base, with 17 bases left in between. The CDR3 totals 16 residues. The CDR3 DNA reads TGTGCCAGTAGACACCCCAGTGGGGTTGGCACAGATACGCAGTATTTT. Its protein is CASRHPSGVGTDTQYF.

The table lists this clone with many counts. The rearrangement joins TRBV18 to TRBJ1-2; TRBD1 matches 12 bases. V lost 4 bases, J lost 4 bases, and 4 bases stayed unmatched. This CDR3 is 15 amino acids long. Germline V gives CDR1 KGHSH, CDR2 LQKENI. CDR3 region: CASSLGTGGAYGYTF. The DNA of the CDR3 is TGTGCCAGCTCACTCGGGACAGGGGGCGCCTATGGCTACACCTTC.

DNA for the CDR3: TGTGCCAGCAGGGGCCGGACGGATAGCACAGATACGCAGTATTTT. Its translation: CASRGRTDSTDTQYF. This sequence joins TRBV2 and TRBJ2-3; D gene unclear. Germline-derived CDR1 and CDR2 are SNHLY and FYNNEI. This CDR3 is built from 15 residues. V gave up 6 bases and J gave up 0 bases, with 13 bases separating them.

In this sample, this clone turned up a few times. The V call is TRBV29-1, the J call TRBJ1-2; a weak D match, TRBD1 (6 bases). Looked up from germline, CDR1 is SQVTM and CDR2 is ANQGSEA. Trimming cost V 3 bases and J 8 bases, with 19 bases left between them. The CDR3 has 14 amino acids. The CDR3 protein is CSVDTARGARGYTF. The CDR3 bases are TGCAGCGTTGATACTGCCCGGGGGGCCCGGGGCTACACCTTC.

This rearrangement joins TRBV2 to TRBJ2-1; D is undetermined. The V and J ends lost 6 bases and 0 bases respectively, with 12 bases between them. Germline V gene sequence: CDR1 SNHLY, CDR2 FYNNEI. The CDR3 extends over 15 amino acids. CDR3 in DNA: TGTGCCAGCAGAAAATGGGGATCCTCCTACAATGAGCAGTTCTTC. Translation: CASRKWGSSYNEQFF. Looking up the rest from reference TRBV2 and TRBJ2-1 gives the full variable domain: EPEVTQTPSHQVTQMGQEVILRCVPISNHLYFYWYRQILGQKVEFLVSFYNNEISEKSEIFDDQFSVERPDGSNFTLKIRSTKLEDSAMYFCASRKWGSSYNEQFFGPGTRLTVL.

V is TRBV30 and J is TRBJ2-3, with no clear D. The V gene lost 4 bases and the J gene lost 0 bases, with 14 bases spanning the gap. The CDR3 contains 15 residues. Germline V gives CDR1 GTSNPN, CDR2 SVGIG (reference sequence). CDR3 DNA: TGTGCCTGGACCCGGATGTTTGACAGCACAGATACGCAGTATTTT. It codes for CAWTRMFDSTDTQYF.

The chain links TRBV5-1 to TRBJ1-4; D perhaps matches TRBD1 (5 bases). V gave up 4 bases and J gave up 0 bases, with 16 bases separating them. This CDR3 region has 17 residues. Germline assignment: CDR1 SGHRS and CDR2 YFSETQ. In DNA, the CDR3 is TGCGCCAGCAGCCTGCGACAGAACCATGCAACTAATGAAAAACTGTTTTTT. Protein sequence: CASSLRQNHATNEKLFF.

The V and J genes are TRBV19 and TRBJ1-5; no reliable D call. Trimming pared 6 bases from V and 3 bases from J, leaving 6 bases between. Per germline, CDR1 LNHDA and CDR2 SQIVND (reference sequence). The CDR3 is 12 residues long. The CDR3 is CASRQFNQPQHF. CDR3 coding DNA: TGTGCCAGTAGGCAGTTCAATCAGCCCCAGCATTTT.

V and J are TRBV25-1 and TRBJ2-3; D is undetermined. The CDR3 has 12 amino acids. V lost 4 bases, J lost 6 bases, and 8 bases lay in between. Germline V gene data show CDR1 as MGHDK and CDR2 as SYGVNS. CDR3 bases: TGTGCCAGCAGTGGGACCCGGGATACGCAGTATTTT. Encoded protein: CASSGTRDTQYF.

DNA for the CDR3: TGTGCCAGCAGCCGAACCGGGACGACCGAAGAGACCCAGTACTTC. The encoded protein is CASSRTGTTEETQYF. The chain employs TRBV7-9 and TRBJ2-5; perhaps D is TRBD1 or TRBD2 (5 bases each). Trimming removed 5 bases at V and 3 bases at J, with 16 bases between. CDR3 length: 15 amino acids. In germline, CDR1 is SEHNR, CDR2 FQNEAQ (reference sequence).

The rearrangement links TRBV18 to TRBJ2-3; 9 positions agree with TRBD2. This CDR3 has 18 residues. Germline V gene lookup returns CDR1 KGHSH and CDR2 LQKENI. J was trimmed by 4 bases and V by 3 bases; bases with no gene match: 14. CDR3 loop: CASSPSTKVAGASDTQYF. As DNA, the CDR3 is TGTGCCAGCTCACCCTCCACTAAGGTAGCGGGAGCGTCAGATACGCAGTATTTT.

This clone was recorded a few times. CDR3 protein: CSGKIGGGSLQFF. CDR3 in DNA: TGCAGCGGAAAGATAGGGGGGGGTTCCTTGCAGTTCTTC. The rearrangement joins TRBV29-1 to TRBJ2-1; D possibly corresponds to TRBD2 (7 bases). Germline V lookup: CDR1 SQVTM, CDR2 ANQGSEA. The CDR3 covers 13 residues. Trimming shortened V by 7 bases and J by 12 bases, and 22 bases separated the two germline ends.

The chain couples TRBV18 to TRBJ2-2, with 8 bases that match TRBD1. The length of the CDR3 is 19 residues. Germline V CDR1 and CDR2: KGHSH, LQKENI. V shed 6 bases, J shed 2 bases, and the junction held 17 bases outside the gene matches. The CDR3 DNA follows: TGTGCCAGCTCCACACCGGACAGGGCGAGGTCGAAAAACACCGGGGAGCTGTTTTTT. Encoded protein: CASSTPDRARSKNTGELFF.

The chain uses TRBV7-2 and TRBJ2-7, with a possible D match to TRBD1 (6 bases). The V end was cut by 3 bases, the J end by 7 bases, with 22 bases between. Germline assignment: CDR1 SGHTA and CDR2 FQGNSA. There are 16 residues in the CDR3. CDR3 loop: CASSFLGGVGLLEQYF. The CDR3 coding sequence is TGTGCCAGCAGCTTTCTTGGGGGCGTGGGTTTGTTGGAGCAGTACTTC.

The CDR3 nucleotides are TGTGCCAGCAGCTTATATACAGGCAGCTCCTACAATGAGCAGTTCTTC. Its protein product is CASSLYTGSSYNEQFF. This chain connects TRBV7-9 to TRBJ2-1; possible D gene TRBD1, 5 bases. The CDR3 has 16 residues. Germline CDR1 reads SEHNR; CDR2 reads FQNEAQ (reference sequence). V lost 2 bases to trimming and J lost 0 bases, with 11 bases between them.

This chain links TRBV9 with TRBJ2-7; the D gene could be TRBD1 or TRBD2 (6 bases each). Germline V gene lookup returns CDR1 SGDLS and CDR2 YYNGEE. CDR3 length equals 14 residues. Trimming stripped 7 bases from V and 0 bases from J, with 14 bases between. The CDR3 is CASGAGHSSYEQYF. CDR3 nucleotide sequence: TGTGCCAGCGGGGCGGGACACTCCTCCTACGAGCAGTACTTC.

The V gene is TRBV5-1, the J gene TRBJ2-7; D may be TRBD2 (5 bases). Between the trimmed V and J ends, which lost 4 bases and 1 base, there was a span of 24 bases. From germline, CDR1 is SGHRS and CDR2 YFSETQ. The CDR3 covers 18 residues. CDR3 DNA: TGCGCCAGCAGCCTAGGGCCCCCGTTCGGGGTTGGGTCCTACGAGCAGTACTTC. Its translation: CASSLGPPFGVGSYEQYF.

A single count supports this clone. The V call is TRBV7-8, the J call TRBJ2-6; D may match TRBD1 or TRBD2 (5 bases each). Germline CDR1 and CDR2: SGHVS and FQNEAQ. The CDR3 spans 17 residues. The V end lost 2 bases, the J end lost 0 bases, and 11 bases lay between the germline ends. CDR3 sequence: CASSLNEGFSGANVLTF. CDR3 nucleotides: TGTGCCAGCAGCTTAAACGAGGGGTTCTCTGGGGCCAACGTCCTGACTTTC.

The chain is built from TRBV19 and TRBJ2-1; tentative D call: TRBD2 (5 bases). The V and J ends lost 7 bases and 4 bases respectively, with 17 bases between them. Germline V gene lookup returns CDR1 LNHDA and CDR2 SQIVND (reference sequence). The CDR3 contains 15 residues. CDR3: CASTPNPGLYNEQFF. In DNA, the CDR3 is TGTGCCAGTACCCCCAACCCCGGACTTTACAATGAGCAGTTCTTC.

This clone was observed a handful of times. The CDR3 region is CASSQIVHTEAFF. CDR3 DNA: TGTGCCAGCTCACAAATAGTCCACACTGAAGCTTTCTTT. V and J are TRBV18 and TRBJ1-1, with unresolved D. The CDR3 is made up of 13 amino acids. Germline V lookup: CDR1 KGHSH, CDR2 LQKENI. Trimming removed 4 bases from V and 3 bases from J, with 9 bases in between.

The chain joins TRBV28 to TRBJ2-3; 8 bases are shared with TRBD1. Trimming removed 6 bases from V and 4 bases from J; junction bases left unmatched: 3. Germline V CDR1 and CDR2: MDHEN, SYDVKM. This CDR3 has 13 amino acids. CDR3 amino acids: CASRLQGADTQYF. CDR3 nucleotide sequence: TGTGCCAGCAGGTTACAGGGGGCAGATACGCAGTATTTT.

This sequence joins TRBV25-1 and TRBJ2-2; the D gene is possibly TRBD1 (6 bases). V was pared by 2 bases and J by 1 base, with 8 bases between. The germline V gene encodes CDR1 MGHDK and CDR2 SYGVNS. The CDR3 runs to 15 residues. The CDR3 coding sequence is TGTGCCAGCAGTGAAGTAGGGGGGAACACCGGGGAGCTGTTTTTT. Translation gives CASSEVGGNTGELFF. Looking up the rest from reference TRBV25-1 and TRBJ2-2 gives the full variable domain: EADIYQTPRYLVIGTGKKITLECSQTMGHDKMYWYQQDPGMELHLIHYSYGVNSTEKGDLSSESTVSRIRTEHFPLTLESARPSHTSQYLCASSEVGGNTGELFFGEGSRLTVL.

This chain uses TRBV4-3 with TRBJ2-7; 10 bases agree with TRBD2. Germline V gene lookup returns CDR1 LGHNA and CDR2 YSLEER. The V gene end was trimmed by 4 bases and the J gene end by 6 bases; junction bases not matched to a gene: 6. CDR3 length equals 14 residues. In nucleotides, the CDR3 is TGCGCCAGCAGCCTCGAGCTAGCGGGAGTCGAGCAGTACTTC. This sequence encodes CASSLELAGVEQYF.